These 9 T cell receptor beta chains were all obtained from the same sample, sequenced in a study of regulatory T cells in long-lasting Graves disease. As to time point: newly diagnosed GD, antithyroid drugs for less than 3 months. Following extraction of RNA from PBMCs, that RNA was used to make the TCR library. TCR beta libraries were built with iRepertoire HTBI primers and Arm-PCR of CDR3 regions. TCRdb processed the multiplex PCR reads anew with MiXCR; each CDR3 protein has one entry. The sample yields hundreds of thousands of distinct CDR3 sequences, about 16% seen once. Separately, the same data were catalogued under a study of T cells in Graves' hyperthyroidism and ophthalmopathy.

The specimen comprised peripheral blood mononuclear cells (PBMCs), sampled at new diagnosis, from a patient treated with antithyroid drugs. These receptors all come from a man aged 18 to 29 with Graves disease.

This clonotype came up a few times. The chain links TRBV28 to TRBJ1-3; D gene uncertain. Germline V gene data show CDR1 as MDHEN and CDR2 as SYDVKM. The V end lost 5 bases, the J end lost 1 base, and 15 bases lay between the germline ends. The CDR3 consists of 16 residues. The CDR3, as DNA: TGTGCCAGCAGTCTTGGGATCGCGGCTTCTGGAAACACCATATATTTT. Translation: CASSLGIAASGNTIYF.

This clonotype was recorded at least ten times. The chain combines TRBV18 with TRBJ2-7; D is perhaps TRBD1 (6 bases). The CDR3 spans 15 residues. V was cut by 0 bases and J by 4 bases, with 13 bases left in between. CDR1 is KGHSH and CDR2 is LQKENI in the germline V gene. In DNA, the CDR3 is TGTGCCAGCTCACCACCGGGACAAACCCTATACGAGCAGTACTTC. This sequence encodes CASSPPGQTLYEQYF.

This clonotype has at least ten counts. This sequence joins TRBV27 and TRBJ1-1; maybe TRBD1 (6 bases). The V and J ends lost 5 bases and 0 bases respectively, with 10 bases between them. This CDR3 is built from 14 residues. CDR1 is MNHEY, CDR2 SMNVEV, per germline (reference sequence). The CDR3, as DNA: TGTGCCAGCAGTCGGACAGCGCTGAACACTGAAGCTTTCTTT. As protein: CASSRTALNTEAFF.

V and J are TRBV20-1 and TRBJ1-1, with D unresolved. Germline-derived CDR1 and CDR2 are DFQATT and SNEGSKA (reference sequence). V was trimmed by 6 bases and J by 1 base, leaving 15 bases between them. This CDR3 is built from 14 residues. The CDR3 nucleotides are TGCAGTGCCAGGCATCGGTTGAGGAACACTGAAGCTTTCTTT. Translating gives CSARHRLRNTEAFF.

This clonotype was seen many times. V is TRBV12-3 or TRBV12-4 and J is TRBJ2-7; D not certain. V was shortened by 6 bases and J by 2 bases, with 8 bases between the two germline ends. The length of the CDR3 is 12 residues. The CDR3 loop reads CASRDGAYEQYF. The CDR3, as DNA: TGTGCCAGCAGGGACGGAGCCTACGAGCAGTACTTC.

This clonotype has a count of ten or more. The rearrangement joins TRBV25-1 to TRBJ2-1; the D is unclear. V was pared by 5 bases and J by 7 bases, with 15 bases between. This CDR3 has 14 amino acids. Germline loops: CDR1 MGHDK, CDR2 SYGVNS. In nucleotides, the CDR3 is TGTGCCAGCAGTCAAATAGGTTCCTCGAATGAGCAGTTCTTC. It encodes CASSQIGSSNEQFF.

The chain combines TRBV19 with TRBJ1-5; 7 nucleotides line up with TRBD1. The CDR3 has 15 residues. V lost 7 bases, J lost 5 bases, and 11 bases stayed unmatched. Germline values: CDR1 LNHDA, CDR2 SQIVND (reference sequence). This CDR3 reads CASTRQGREDQPQHF. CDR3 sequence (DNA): TGTGCCAGTACGCGACAGGGAAGGGAGGATCAGCCCCAGCATTTT.

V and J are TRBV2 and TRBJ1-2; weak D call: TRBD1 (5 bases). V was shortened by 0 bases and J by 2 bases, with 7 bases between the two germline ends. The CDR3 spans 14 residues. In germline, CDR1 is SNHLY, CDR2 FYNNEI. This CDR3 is CASSEARGNYGYTF. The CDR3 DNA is TGTGCCAGCAGTGAAGCGAGGGGCAACTATGGCTACACCTTC.

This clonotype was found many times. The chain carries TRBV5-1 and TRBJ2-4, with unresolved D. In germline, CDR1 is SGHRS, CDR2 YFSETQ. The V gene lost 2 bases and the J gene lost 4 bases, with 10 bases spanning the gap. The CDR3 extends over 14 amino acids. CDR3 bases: TGCGCCAGCAGCTTATCCCAGCGAAAAAACATTCAGTACTTC. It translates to CASSLSQRKNIQYF.